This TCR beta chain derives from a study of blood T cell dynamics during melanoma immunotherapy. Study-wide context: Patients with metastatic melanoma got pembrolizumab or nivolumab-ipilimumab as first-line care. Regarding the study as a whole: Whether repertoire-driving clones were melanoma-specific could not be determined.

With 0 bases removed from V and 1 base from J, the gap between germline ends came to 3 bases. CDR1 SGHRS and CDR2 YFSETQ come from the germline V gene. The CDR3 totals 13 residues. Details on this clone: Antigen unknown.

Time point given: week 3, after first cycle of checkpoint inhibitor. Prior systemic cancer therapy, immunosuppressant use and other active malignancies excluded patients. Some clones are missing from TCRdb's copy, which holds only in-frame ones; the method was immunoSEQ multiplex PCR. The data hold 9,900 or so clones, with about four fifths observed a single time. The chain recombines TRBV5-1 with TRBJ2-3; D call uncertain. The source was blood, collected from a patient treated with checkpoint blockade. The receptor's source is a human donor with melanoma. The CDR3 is CASSLGGTDTQYF. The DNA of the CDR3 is TGCGCCAGCAGCTTGGGGGGCACAGATACGCAGTATTTT.